This TCR beta chain was captured in a study of blood T cell repertoires in COVID-19. With 6 bases clipped from V and 3 bases from J, the junction kept 12 bases outside the gene matches. Germline CDR1 is MDHEN and CDR2 is SYDVKM. CDR3 length equals 17 residues. This table comes from immunoSEQ multiplex PCR, and its TCRdb copy is limited to in-frame clones, with some not included. The profile shows 330,000 or so clones, 80% to 95% of them singletons. The TCR comes from a woman aged 25 to 39 who had recovered from COVID-19. The chain has TRBV28 and TRBJ1-5; 9 nucleotides agree with TRBD1. Source material: PBMCs or T cells enriched from blood (not recorded which). The CDR3 spells CASRTPTGGTHNQPQHF. The CDR3 nucleotides read TGTGCCAGCAGGACCCCGACAGGGGGAACTCACAATCAGCCCCAGCATTTT.